This T cell receptor (beta chain) came from a study of post-analysis software for immune sequencing data (dated by TCRdb to between 2015 and 2016). At the level of the whole study: Disease courses on record covered relapsing-remitting, secondary progressive and progressive-relapsing multiple sclerosis, though some patients had no subtype annotation. The multiple sclerosis patient repertoires were compared with 10 to 12 previously published healthy control repertoires from donors aged roughly 6 to 27 years. A subset of samples was prepared in parallel using single-end sample barcoding, then pooled and co-amplified after Illumina adapter ligation. General conclusions and limits of the study: Significantly lower normalized Chao1 diversity was found in multiple sclerosis patients than in controls, suggesting substantial peripheral T-cell clonal expansion. Roughly 5 TRBV segments, including TRBV5-6, TRBV5-1 and TRBV20-1, were significantly more frequent in patients than controls. Direct clustering with F measure showed strong co-clustering of samples prepared in the same batch, prompting a batch-effect correction. The control group was slightly older than the multiple sclerosis patient group.

With regard to this clonotype: Its antigen is currently not known. Per-base qualities were not stored, and no clone one base away is much larger.

The library was made by PCR. This sample was sequenced with an Illumina HiSeq 2500. To reduce PCR and sequencing biases, unique molecular identifiers were built into the TCR beta cDNA libraries. Per 1 to 10 million input T cells, approximately 500,000 cDNA molecules were obtained, such that each molecule approximated one T cell. Patient libraries were prepared and sequenced with the same protocol used for the earlier healthy control dataset. Within a given batch, samples were prepared together, multiplexed and sequenced on the same HiSeq lane. From the authors' description of their analysis: MIGEC handled the raw barcoded reads, throwing out single-read molecular identifier groups before consensus assembly and CDR3 extraction. VDJtools was used for post-analysis of the clonotype tables, with diversity normalized by down-sampling every dataset to the smallest sample size. Repertoire overlap clustering matched CDR3 amino acid but not nucleotide sequences to correct batch-related cross-sample contamination. TCRdb trimmed the raw reads at Q25, called clones with MiXCR and kept productive beta chains. Under each unique CDR3 protein, matching rows form one entry showing the most common genes and DNA. The V and J calls were determined by TCRdb, not by the authors. The sample data list fewer than 900,000 distinct CDR3 sequences, and around 46% of these were observed just once. Over 4.5% of the sample lies in the top ten.

Based on the germline V gene, the CDR1 and CDR2 sequences are SGHTA and FQGNSA. Ends trimmed: V by 3 bases, J by 4 bases; bases unmatched to a gene: 5. The CDR3 starts with the cysteine, ends with the phenylalanine, and has 14 residues. Only the CDR3 portion is preserved as DNA: 42 bases, with reading frame beginning at the first base. TCR beta repertoires were profiled from peripheral blood of about a dozen young patients with multiple sclerosis to demonstrate the VDJtools post-analysis software. Multiple sclerosis patients were children and adolescents aged roughly 6 to 17 years. Rearrangement joined TRBV7-2 to TRBJ2-5; 7 central nucleotides agree with TRBD2. Sequencing used blood. The TCR was taken from a girl aged 5-17 years with multiple sclerosis. The CDR3 has the sequence CASSLDSGGETQYF. The bases read TGTGCCAGCAGCTTGGACTCGGGGGGAGAGACCCAGTACTTC.